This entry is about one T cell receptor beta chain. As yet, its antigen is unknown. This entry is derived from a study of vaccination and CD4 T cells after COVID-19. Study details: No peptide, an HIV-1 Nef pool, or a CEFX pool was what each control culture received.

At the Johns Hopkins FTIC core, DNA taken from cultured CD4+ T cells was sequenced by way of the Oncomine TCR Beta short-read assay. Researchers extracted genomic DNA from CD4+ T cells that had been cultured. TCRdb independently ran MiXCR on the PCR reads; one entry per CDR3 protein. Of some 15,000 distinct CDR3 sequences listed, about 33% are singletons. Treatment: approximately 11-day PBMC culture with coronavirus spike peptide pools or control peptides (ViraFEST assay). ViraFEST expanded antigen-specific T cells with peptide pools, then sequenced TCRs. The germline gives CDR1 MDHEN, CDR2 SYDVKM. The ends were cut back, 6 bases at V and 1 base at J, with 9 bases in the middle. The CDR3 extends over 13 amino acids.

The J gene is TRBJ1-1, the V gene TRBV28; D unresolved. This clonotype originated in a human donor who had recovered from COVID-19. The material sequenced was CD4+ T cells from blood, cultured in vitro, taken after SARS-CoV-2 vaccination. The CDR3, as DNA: TGTGCCAGCAGCCGCCAAAGGAACACTGAAGCTTTCTTT. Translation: CASSRQRNTEAFF.